This T cell receptor (beta chain) was captured in a study of prognosis after radiotherapy for stage I lung cancer. Study-level information: All of the enrolled patients had stage I non-small cell lung cancer, and they joined between April 2018 and 2019. With a biologically effective dose of at least 100 Gy, radiotherapy took the form of SBRT split into 3 to 5 fractions.

Amplification of TCR beta CDR3 from genomic DNA used two-round multiplex PCR. The use of primers specific to each TRBV and TRBJ gene characterized first-round PCR. One entry per CDR3 protein results from TCRdb running MiXCR on the multiplex PCR reads. There are about 51,000 distinct CDR3 sequences in the sample; around a third occur only once, and 9.2% lies in the top ten. This clonotype was seen many times. The CDR3 is made up of 14 amino acids. Germline lookup yields CDR1 SNHLY and CDR2 FYNNEI. Trimming left V 6 bases short and J 0 bases short, with 9 bases between. For each of two time points, a roughly 6-milliliter draw of peripheral blood was taken.

This chain uses TRBV2 with TRBJ1-5; D is uncertain. The sequence derives from a donor aged 50 or older with non-small cell lung cancer. The sequencing used PBMCs, collected before or after stereotactic body radiation therapy (not recorded which). CDR3 DNA sequence: TGTGCCAGCAGACTGCACTCTAGCAATCAGCCCCAGCATTTT. Residues: CASRLHSSNQPQHF. The complete variable domain, with remaining parts taken from reference TRBV2 and TRBJ1-5, reads EPEVTQTPSHQVTQMGQEVILRCVPISNHLYFYWYRQILGQKVEFLVSFYNNEISEKSEIFDDQFSVERPDGSNFTLKIRSTKLEDSAMYFCASRLHSSNQPQHFGDGTRLSIL.